The 16 T cell receptor beta chains below were found in one sample sequenced in a study of T cell responses to AZD1222 COVID-19 vaccine. The protocol was immunoSEQ multiplex PCR, while the TCRdb copy is restricted to in-frame clones and leaves out a portion. This table has 200,000 to 250,000 clones, approximately 94% appearing once. The starting material was peripheral blood, obtained on day 0 of MenACWY control vaccination. The source is an adult in good health.

The chain recombines TRBV19 with TRBJ1-2; 9 nucleotides align to TRBD1. This CDR3 is 13 amino acids long. V shed 7 bases, J shed 8 bases, and the junction held 8 bases outside the gene matches. In germline, CDR1 is LNHDA, CDR2 SQIVND (reference sequence). CDR3 protein: CASILGQGSGYTF. CDR3 DNA: TGTGCCAGTATCCTGGGACAGGGATCCGGCTACACCTTC.

This clone was detected only a few times. The gene calls are TRBV6-6 and TRBJ2-7, with D uncertain. V shed 10 bases and J shed 2 bases, with 6 bases lying between them. This CDR3 region has 10 residues. Germline loops: CDR1 MNHNY, CDR2 SVGAGI (reference sequence). CDR3 region: CATAPYEQYF. The CDR3 region has the DNA TGTGCCACAGCCCCCTACGAGCAGTACTTC.

This clone was recorded once. The CDR3 sequence: CASSPGKNTEAFF. CDR3 sequence (DNA): TGTGCCAGCTCACCGGGGAAGAACACTGAAGCTTTCTTT. The chain carries TRBV18 and TRBJ1-1, with unresolved D. V dropped 3 bases and J dropped 1 base, with 6 bases sitting between them. Germline V gene lookup returns CDR1 KGHSH and CDR2 LQKENI. The CDR3 runs to 13 residues.

The chain links TRBV28 to TRBJ1-2; the D is unclear. V lost 4 bases to trimming and J lost 8 bases, with 11 bases between them. CDR1 and CDR2 from the germline V gene are MDHEN and SYDVKM. This CDR3 comprises 12 residues. The CDR3 region has the DNA TGTGCCAGCAGTTCACGGTTTCGCGGCTACACCTTC. This gives the protein CASSSRFRGYTF.

This chain connects TRBV30 to TRBJ1-1, with 10 bases aligning to TRBD1. The V and J ends lost 2 bases and 0 bases, in that order; junction bases with no gene match: 6. CDR1 and CDR2 from the germline V gene are GTSNPN and SVGIG (reference sequence). The CDR3 runs 16 residues. The CDR3 loop is CAWSNDRGRMNTEAFF. CDR3 coding DNA: TGTGCCTGGAGTAACGACAGGGGGCGTATGAACACTGAAGCTTTCTTT.

This clone was seen just once. This chain links TRBV19 with TRBJ1-1; 8 bases are a match to TRBD1. The CDR3 totals 14 residues. The germline V gene encodes CDR1 LNHDA and CDR2 SQIVND (reference sequence). Trimming removed 4 bases from V and 4 bases from J; junction bases left unmatched: 5. The CDR3 DNA follows: TGTGCCAGTAGTACACGACAGGGGATCACTGAAGCTTTCTTT. Amino acids: CASSTRQGITEAFF.

The chain carries TRBV30 and TRBJ1-2, with D tentatively TRBD1 (5 bases). V lost 5 bases, J lost 1 base, and 17 bases lay in between. The CDR3 length is 15 residues. Germline V lookup: CDR1 GTSNPN, CDR2 SVGIG (reference sequence). The DNA for the CDR3 is TGTGCCTGGTCATCCCAGGCAGGGATTAACTATGGCTACACCTTC. Its protein is CAWSSQAGINYGYTF.

The genes are TRBV6-2 or TRBV6-3 and TRBJ1-2, with unresolved D. Germline CDR1 and CDR2: MNHEY and SVGEGT. Trimming removed 4 bases at V and 4 bases at J, with 10 bases between. This CDR3 region has 13 residues. CDR3 residues: CASSLQTAYGYTF. Written as DNA, the CDR3 is TGTGCCAGCAGTTTACAGACCGCCTATGGCTACACCTTC.

V usage is TRBV5-4 and J usage is TRBJ1-4; a weak D match, TRBD1 (5 bases). Trimming stripped 0 bases from V and 0 bases from J, with 6 bases between. The CDR3 totals 15 residues. Germline V gives CDR1 SGHNT, CDR2 YYREEE (reference sequence). The CDR3 DNA sequence: TGTGCCAGCAGCTTGGGGGGGACAACTAATGAAAAACTGTTTTTT. Translating gives CASSLGGTTNEKLFF. Based on the CDR3 plus reference TRBV5-4 and TRBJ1-4, the full variable domain is ETGVTQSPTHLIKTRGQQVTLRCSSQSGHNTVSWYQQALGQGPQFIFQYYREEENGRGNFPPRFSGLQFPNYSSELNVNALELDDSALYLCASSLGGTTNEKLFFGSGTQLSVL.

The gene calls are TRBV6-5 and TRBJ2-1; D might be TRBD1 (6 bases). This CDR3 has 14 amino acids. Looked up from germline, CDR1 is MNHEY and CDR2 is SVGAGI. V lost 0 bases to trimming and J lost 6 bases, with 9 bases between them. The CDR3 reads CASSYSGRGNEQFF. Written as DNA, the CDR3 is TGTGCCAGCAGTTACTCAGGCAGGGGCAATGAGCAGTTCTTC.

This chain joins TRBV6-2 or TRBV6-3 and TRBJ1-1; D ambiguous. The ends were cut back, 3 bases at V and 6 bases at J, with 20 bases in the middle. This CDR3 is 16 amino acids long. From germline, CDR1 is MNHEY and CDR2 SVGEGT. CDR3: CASSYPLLGESAEAFF. The CDR3 DNA sequence: TGTGCCAGCAGTTATCCGCTCCTCGGCGAGTCGGCTGAAGCTTTCTTT.

In this sample, this clone turned up once. The chain links TRBV2 to TRBJ2-5; TRBD2 agrees at 11 bases. Unmatched junction bases numbered 9, after V lost 5 bases and J lost 4 bases. Germline values: CDR1 SNHLY, CDR2 FYNNEI. The CDR3 loop spans 16 amino acids. DNA for the CDR3: TGTGCCAGCAGTCCTTTAGCGGGGGGGCGAATAGAGACCCAGTACTTC. Translation: CASSPLAGGRIETQYF.

The chain links TRBV5-1 to TRBJ2-3; 7 bases map to TRBD1. V dropped 4 bases and J dropped 3; count of bases not matched to a gene: 8. Germline V gene data show CDR1 as SGHRS and CDR2 as YFSETQ. There are 15 residues in the CDR3. In DNA, the CDR3 is TGCGCCAGCAGCCGGTTGGACAGGCGGACAGATACGCAGTATTTT. This encodes CASSRLDRRTDTQYF.

The rearrangement joins TRBV25-1 to TRBJ1-1, with 11 nucleotides matching TRBD1. Germline V CDR1 and CDR2: MGHDK, SYGVNS. Trimming removed 10 bases from V and 10 bases from J; junction bases left unmatched: 8. The CDR3 extends over 12 amino acids. The CDR3 loop is CATVGQGAGAFF. The CDR3 coding sequence is TGTGCCACCGTCGGACAGGGGGCGGGAGCTTTCTTT.

J is TRBJ1-2 and V is TRBV6-5; TRBD1 matches 10 bases. V lost 4 bases and J lost 2; bases outside the gene matches: 4. Germline V lookup: CDR1 MNHEY, CDR2 SVGAGI. CDR3 length: 15 residues. CDR3 DNA: TGTGCCAGCAGTTCAGGGGACAGGGGAAACTATGGCTACACCTTC. Amino acid sequence: CASSSGDRGNYGYTF.

The V call is TRBV5-1, the J call TRBJ1-1; 8 nucleotides line up with TRBD1. V shed 5 bases and J 1 base; nucleotides not matched to a gene: 13. CDR1 SGHRS and CDR2 YFSETQ come from the germline V gene. The CDR3 loop spans 17 amino acids. The CDR3 reads CASSDSRGRRGNTEAFF. The CDR3, as DNA: TGCGCCAGCAGTGACTCCAGGGGGCGCCGGGGGAACACTGAAGCTTTCTTT. Looking up the rest from reference TRBV5-1 and TRBJ1-1 gives the full variable domain: KAGVTQTPRYLIKTRGQQVTLSCSPISGHRSVSWYQQTPGQGLQFLFEYFSETQRNKGNFPGRFSGRQFSNSRSEMNVSTLELGDSALYLCASSDSRGRRGNTEAFFGQGTRLTVV.